Sequencing of this TCR beta chain was carried out in a study of CD8+ T cells in alopecia areata. CDR1 SGHAT and CDR2 FQNNGV come from the germline V gene. V was cut by 0 bases and J by 6 bases, with 6 bases left in between. This CDR3 region has 13 residues. cDNA serving as the sequencing template came from extracted, reverse transcribed RNA. The data were produced by immunoSEQ multiplex PCR, yet TCRdb's version contains in-frame clones alone and is incomplete. The table shows 110,000 or so clones, with less than 70% occurring only once. Isolation of CD4+ and CD8+ T cells from PBMCs was achieved by sorting.

V usage is TRBV11-2 and J usage is TRBJ2-1; D is unresolved. This clonotype originated in a human donor in good health. Sequencing input: CD4+ T cells sorted from blood. The CDR3 region has the DNA TGTGCCAGCAGCTTAGACAGAAGCAATGAGCAGTTCTTC. It encodes CASSLDRSNEQFF.